The text below deals with one T cell receptor (beta chain). This entry comes from a study of T cell responses to AZD1222 COVID-19 vaccine. Trimming removed 1 base from V and 8 bases from J, with 14 bases in between. This CDR3 has 15 amino acids. Per germline, CDR1 MNHEY and CDR2 SVGAGI. Sequencing was performed with immunoSEQ multiplex PCR; in TCRdb, only in-frame clones are kept and a portion is missing. In the table there are 130,000 or so clones, approximately 90% of which are singletons. This TCR was recovered from an adult who received the AZD1222 COVID-19 vaccine. Specimen: peripheral blood, collected 28 days after the second AZD1222 dose. V and J are TRBV6-5 and TRBJ1-4; D ambiguous. CDR3 loop: CASSYFAVREEKLFF. CDR3 in DNA: TGTGCCAGCAGTTACTTCGCTGTCAGAGAGGAAAAACTGTTTTTT.